This T cell receptor (beta chain) comes out of a study of immune heterogeneity within non-small cell lung tumors. Bulk tumor gDNA, about 630 ng per sample, served as the TCR template. Surgical sampling yielded several biopsies per primary tumor (spaced far apart). Untreated, newly diagnosed non-small cell lung cancer patients underwent curative surgery. Looked up from germline, CDR1 is LGHDT and CDR2 is YNNKEL (reference sequence). V was trimmed by 1 base and J by 5 bases, leaving 11 bases between them. CDR3 length: 14 residues. In this sample, this clonotype turned up once. Using 32 V and 13 J primers, multiplex PCR amplified TCR beta CDR3. TCRdb reanalysed the multiplex PCR reads using MiXCR and keeps one entry per CDR3 protein. The table has over a thousand distinct CDR3 sequences, 31% seen once.

The specimen was lung tumor tissue. This TCR came from a man aged 60-69 years with non-small cell lung cancer. This sequence joins TRBV3-1 and TRBJ1-2; D gene uncertain. In nucleotides, the CDR3 is TGTGCCAGCAGCCAAGTTTTCGGTTCGTATGGCTACACCTTC. Its protein is CASSQVFGSYGYTF.